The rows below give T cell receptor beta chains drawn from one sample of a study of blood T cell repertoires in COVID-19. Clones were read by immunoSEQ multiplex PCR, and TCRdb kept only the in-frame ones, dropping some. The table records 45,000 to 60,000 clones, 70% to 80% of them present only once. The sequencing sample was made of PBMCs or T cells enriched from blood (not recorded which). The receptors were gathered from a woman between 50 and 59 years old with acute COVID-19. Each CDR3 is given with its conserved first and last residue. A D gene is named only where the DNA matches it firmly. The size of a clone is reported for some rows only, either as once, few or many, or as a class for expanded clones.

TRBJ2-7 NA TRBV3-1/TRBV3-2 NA CASSPRGYEQYF TGTGCCAGCAGTCCCCGGGGATACGAGCAGTACTTC
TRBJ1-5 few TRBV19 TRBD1 CASLGQFGQPQHF TGTGCCAGCCTGGGACAGTTTGGTCAGCCCCAGCATTTT
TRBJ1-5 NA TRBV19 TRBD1 CASRDRGSQPQHF TGTGCCAGTAGAGACAGGGGTAGTCAGCCCCAGCATTTT
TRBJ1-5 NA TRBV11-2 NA CASSGGTGGQPQHF TGTGCCAGCAGCGGGGGGACGGGGGGCCAGCCCCAGCATTTT
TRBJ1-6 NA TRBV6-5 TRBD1 CASLDRGNSPLHF TGTGCCAGTCTGGACAGGGGAAATTCACCCCTCCACTTT
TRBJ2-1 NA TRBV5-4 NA CASSLGRGTSYNEQFF TGTGCCAGCAGCTTGGGGAGAGGGACTTCCTACAATGAGCAGTTCTTC
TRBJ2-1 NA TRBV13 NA CASSLGRGRVVYNEQFF TGTGCCAGCAGCTTAGGCCGAGGCAGGGTGGTATACAATGAGCAGTTCTTC
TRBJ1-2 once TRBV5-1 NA CASSLGDYGYTF TGCGCCAGCAGCTTGGGAGACTATGGCTACACCTTC
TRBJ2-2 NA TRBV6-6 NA CASRGQANTGELFF TGTGCCAGCAGGGGACAAGCGAACACCGGGGAGCTGTTTTTT
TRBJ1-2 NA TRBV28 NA CASSLAGYGYTF TGTGCCAGCAGTTTAGCGGGGTATGGCTACACCTTC
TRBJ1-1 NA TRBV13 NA CASRGDREGGIF TGTGCCAGCAGGGGCGACAGAGAGGGGGGGATCTTT
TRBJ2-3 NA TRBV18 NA CASSLSYSSTDTQYF TGTGCCAGCTCACTTTCCTATTCTAGCACAGATACGCAGTATTTT
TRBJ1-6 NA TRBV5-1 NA CASSLERGTDSPLHF TGCGCCAGCAGCTTGGAACGGGGAACGGACTCACCCCTCCACTTT
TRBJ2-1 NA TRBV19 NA CASSISGGANEQFF TGTGCCAGTAGTATAAGTGGGGGGGCCAATGAGCAGTTCTTC
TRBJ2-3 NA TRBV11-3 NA CASSFLASDTQYF TGTGCCAGCAGCTTCCTAGCGTCAGATACGCAGTATTTT
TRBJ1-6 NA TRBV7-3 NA CASSLIGGPLHF TGTGCCAGCAGCTTAATAGGGGGACCCCTCCACTTT
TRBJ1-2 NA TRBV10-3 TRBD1 CAISPSDRAKINYGYTF TGTGCCATCAGTCCCTCGGACAGGGCCAAGATTAACTATGGCTACACCTTC
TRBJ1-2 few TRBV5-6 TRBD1 CASSLRSGGGYTF TGTGCCAGCAGCTTACGGTCAGGGGGAGGCTACACCTTC
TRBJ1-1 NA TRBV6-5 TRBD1 CASSYISGTGFLAFF TGTGCCAGCAGTTACATTTCCGGGACAGGGTTTCTTGCTTTCTTT
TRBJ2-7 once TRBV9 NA CASSVGISDLHEQYF TGTGCCAGCAGCGTAGGAATTAGCGACTTACACGAGCAGTACTTC
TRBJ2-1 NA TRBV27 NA CASSSVLGGPYNEQFF TGTGCCAGCAGTTCCGTCCTGGGGGGGCCCTACAATGAGCAGTTCTTC
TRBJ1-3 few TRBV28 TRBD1 CASSTSGTGPGNTIYF TGTGCCAGCAGTACGTCCGGGACAGGGCCCGGAAACACCATATATTTT
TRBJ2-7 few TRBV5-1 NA CASSFGGFSYEQYF TGCGCCAGCAGCTTCGGAGGTTTTTCCTACGAGCAGTACTTC
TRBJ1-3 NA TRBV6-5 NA CASREKNTIYF TGTGCCAGCAGGGAGAAAAACACCATATATTTT
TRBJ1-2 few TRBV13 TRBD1 CASSIEDRGLRPYGYTF TGTGCCAGCAGCATAGAGGACAGGGGGTTGAGGCCTTATGGCTACACCTTC
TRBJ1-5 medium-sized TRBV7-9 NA CASSAGHSNQPQHF TGTGCCAGCAGCGCAGGACATAGCAATCAGCCCCAGCATTTT
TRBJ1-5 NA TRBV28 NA CASTRRTANSNQPQHF TGTGCCAGCACCCGCCGGACTGCTAATAGCAATCAGCCCCAGCATTTT
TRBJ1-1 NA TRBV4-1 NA CASSQTRNTEAFF TGCGCCAGCAGCCAGACTCGCAACACTGAAGCTTTCTTT
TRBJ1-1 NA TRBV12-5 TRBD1 CASGLSTSGGTEAFF TGTGCTAGTGGTTTGTCAACCTCAGGGGGAACTGAAGCTTTCTTT
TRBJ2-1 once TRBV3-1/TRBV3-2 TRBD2 CASSLSSPRRVGTSGGFYNEQFF TGTGCCAGCAGCCTCTCATCACCTCGACGGGTCGGGACTAGCGGGGGGTTTTACAATGAGCAGTTCTTC
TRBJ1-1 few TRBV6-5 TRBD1 CASSYRDRVSEAFF TGTGCCAGCAGTTACCGGGACAGGGTCTCTGAAGCTTTCTTT